These 12 T cell receptor beta chains originate from one sample sequenced in a study of read filtering for tumor transcriptome and immune sequencing. The library was built from approximately 400 ng RNA with molecular barcoded adaptors for alpha/delta and beta/gamma chains. Each CDR3 protein is one row after TCRdb ran MiXCR on the reads. The sample lists 130,000 or so distinct CDR3 sequences, around 13% occurring once. The specimen was a population of CD138-negative cells sorted from bone marrow. The receptor source for this set is a donor aged 40 or over with multiple myeloma.

In its sample, this clonotype was seen many times. The rearrangement joins TRBV5-1 to TRBJ2-1; TRBD1 agrees at 9 bases. V lost 4 bases, J lost 8 bases, and 10 bases stayed unmatched. The CDR3 runs 15 residues. CDR1 and CDR2 from the germline V gene are SGHRS and YFSETQ. CDR3 nucleotide sequence: TGCGCCAGCAGCCTGGCGGGACAGGGTCTCGATGAGCAGTTCTTC. This translates into CASSLAGQGLDEQFF.

Many counts were recorded for this clonotype. The chain is built from TRBV14 and TRBJ2-5, with 12 bases that match TRBD2. CDR1 is SGHDN and CDR2 is FVKESK in the germline V gene. This CDR3 is 15 amino acids long. The V and J ends lost 4 bases and 0 bases, in that order; junction bases with no gene match: 0. CDR3 protein: CASSRTSGNQETQYF. The CDR3 nucleotides are TGTGCCAGCAGCCGGACTAGCGGGAACCAAGAGACCCAGTACTTC.

There are many counts of this clonotype. The V gene is TRBV9, the J gene TRBJ2-1, with 7 bases that match TRBD2. CDR3 length equals 17 residues. V lost 2 bases to trimming and J lost 2 bases; unmatched junction nucleotides: 10. Germline CDR1 and CDR2: SGDLS and YYNGEE. CDR3 residues: CASSVGGASGTYNEQFF. The DNA of the CDR3 is TGTGCCAGCAGCGTCGGAGGGGCCAGCGGGACCTACAATGAGCAGTTCTTC.

As regards this clonotype: This likely traces to a read error, being one base from a far larger clone. The CDR3 does not close with the conserved phenylalanine or tryptophan, likely indicating a read error. V gene TRBV7-2 combines with J gene TRBJ2-2; TRBD2 aligns across 8 bases. Germline lookup yields CDR1 SGHTA and CDR2 FQGNSA. V lost 3 bases to trimming and J lost 6 bases; unmatched junction nucleotides: 15. This CDR3 is built from 18 residues. The CDR3 reads CASSFLPGSGSLAGELFS. The CDR3 bases are TGTGCCAGCAGCTTCCTCCCTGGAAGCGGGAGCCTGGCCGGGGAGCTGTTTTCT.

This clonotype occurred many times. V usage is TRBV4-2 and J usage is TRBJ1-2; D might be TRBD1 (6 bases). This CDR3 has 18 amino acids. Per germline, CDR1 LGHNA and CDR2 YNFKEQ. The ends were cut back, 4 bases at V and 4 bases at J, with 25 bases in the middle. The CDR3 DNA follows: TGTGCCAGCAGCCGAGATTGGTTGGAGCTACAGGGAGGCTATGGCTACACCTTC. Translation: CASSRDWLELQGGYGYTF.

This clonotype was observed many times. The CDR3 DNA is TGTGCCAGCAGTGACATGACAGCCCGGAAAACCTTC. Translation: CASSDMTARKTF. The chain combines TRBV6-2 or TRBV6-3 with TRBJ1-2; a possible D gene is TRBD1 (5 bases). Germline CDR1 is MNHEY and CDR2 is SVGEGT. Trimming took 5 bases from V and 14 from J, leaving 18 bases between them. The CDR3 runs 12 residues.

This clonotype was found many times. This chain connects TRBV2 to TRBJ2-1; D is uncertain. Trimming shortened V by 8 bases and J by 4 bases, and 18 bases separated the two germline ends. There are 15 residues in the CDR3. Germline loops: CDR1 SNHLY, CDR2 FYNNEI. The CDR3 spells CASDVGPRLYNEQFF. Written as DNA, the CDR3 is TGTGCCAGCGACGTTGGCCCCCGCCTGTACAATGAGCAGTTCTTC.

To note about this clonotype: This may come from a read error, since a much larger clone is one base off. CDR3 protein: CASTLTGSDTGAFF. CDR3 DNA: TGTGCCAGCACCTTAACAGGGTCGGACACTGGAGCTTTCTTT. The chain links TRBV7-3 to TRBJ1-1; D perhaps matches TRBD1 (6 bases). The germline V gene encodes CDR1 SGHTA and CDR2 FQGTGA. This CDR3 is 14 amino acids long.

This clonotype was counted many times. This rearrangement joins TRBV7-6 to TRBJ2-7; 15 bases align to TRBD2. CDR3 size: 16 residues. The J segment lost 6 bases and the V segment lost 5 bases, leaving 8 bases of the junction unmatched. Germline CDR1 is SGHVS and CDR2 is FNYEAQ. In nucleotides, the CDR3 is TGTGCCAGCAGCGCCGGGACTAGCGGGAGGCTCGGCGAGCAGTACTTC. Protein: CASSAGTSGRLGEQYF.

This clonotype has ten or more counts. The chain uses TRBV4-3 and TRBJ2-2, with 10 positions matching TRBD1. The CDR3 totals 17 residues. V dropped 2 bases and J dropped 5; count of bases not matched to a gene: 8. Germline V gives CDR1 LGHNA, CDR2 YSLEER. CDR3 nucleotides: TGCGCCAGCAGCCAAATGGACGGGGGACAGGGGACCGGGGAGCTGTTTTTT. Protein sequence: CASSQMDGGQGTGELFF.

This clonotype was recorded at least ten times. For the CDR3, the DNA is TGTGCCAGCAGCTTGGCCGGTCGGCCGCACATGGGGATAGCTGAGCAGTTCTTC. As protein: CASSLAGRPHMGIAEQFF. The chain carries TRBV5-4 and TRBJ2-1; D gene unclear. The CDR3 totals 18 residues. The germline V and J ends were trimmed by 0 bases and 9 bases, with 25 bases remaining between them. Germline CDR1 reads SGHNT; CDR2 reads YYREEE (reference sequence).

This chain links TRBV19 with TRBJ2-4; weak D call: TRBD2 (6 bases). The V gene's germline CDR1 is LNHDA and CDR2 SQIVND (reference sequence). The length of the CDR3 is 14 residues. Between the trimmed V and J ends, which lost 7 bases and 7 bases, there was a span of 17 bases. The CDR3 protein is CASTPTRSRNIQYF. In nucleotides, the CDR3 is TGTGCCAGTACCCCGACTAGATCTAGGAACATTCAGTACTTC.